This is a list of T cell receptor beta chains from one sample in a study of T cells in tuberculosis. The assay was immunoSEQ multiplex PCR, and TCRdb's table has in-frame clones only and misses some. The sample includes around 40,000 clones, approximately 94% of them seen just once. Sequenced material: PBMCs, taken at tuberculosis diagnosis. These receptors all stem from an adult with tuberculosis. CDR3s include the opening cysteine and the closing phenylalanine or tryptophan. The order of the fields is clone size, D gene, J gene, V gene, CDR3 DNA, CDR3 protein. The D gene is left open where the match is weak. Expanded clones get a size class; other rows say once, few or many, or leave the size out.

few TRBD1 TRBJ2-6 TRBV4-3 TGCGCCACCGGGACAGTTCTGACTGGGGCCAACGTCCTGACTTTC CATGTVLTGANVLTF
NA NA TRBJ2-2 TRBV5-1 TGCGCCAGCAGCTTGTCAGGGGCCGGGGAGCTGTTTTTT CASSLSGAGELFF
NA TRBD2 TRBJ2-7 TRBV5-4 TGTGCCAGCAGCTTGTCCGGGGGGTCCTACGAGCAGTACTTC CASSLSGGSYEQYF
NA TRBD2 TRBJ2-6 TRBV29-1 TGCAGCGTTGGGGAGGGTTCAGGGGCCAACGTCCTGACTTTC CSVGEGSGANVLTF
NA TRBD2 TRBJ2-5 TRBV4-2 TGTGCCAGCAGCCCCGGAACCCATCTTAGCGGGGGGACCCAAGAGACCCAGTACTTC CASSPGTHLSGGTQETQYF
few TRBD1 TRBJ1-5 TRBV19 TGTGCCAGTAGTAGGACAGGGGATCGTCAGCCCCAGCATTTT CASSRTGDRQPQHF
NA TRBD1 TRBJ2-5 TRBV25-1 TGTGCCAGCAGTGATTCCTACAGGGGCGGTGGGGAGACCCAGTACTTC CASSDSYRGGGETQYF
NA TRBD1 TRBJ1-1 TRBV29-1 TGCAGCGTCGCCAGGGGGGAGAACACTGAAGCTTTCTTT CSVARGENTEAFF
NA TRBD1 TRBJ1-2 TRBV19 TGTGCCAGTAGTATAGGGGGGACAGCAAGCTATGGCTACACCTTC CASSIGGTASYGYTF
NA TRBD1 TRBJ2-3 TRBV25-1 TGTGCCAGCACCCCGCCCAGACAGGGCGCAGATACGCAGTATTTT CASTPPRQGADTQYF
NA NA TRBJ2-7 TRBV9 TGTGCCAGCAGCGTAGGTCTAGGTGGCGAGCAGTACTTC CASSVGLGGEQYF
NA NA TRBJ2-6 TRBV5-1 TGCGCCAGCAGCCAGATCCGGAGCTCTGGGGCCAACGTCCTGACTTTC CASSQIRSSGANVLTF
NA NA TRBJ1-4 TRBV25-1 TGTGCCAGCAGGGGGCTGGCTAATGAAAAACTGTTTTTT CASRGLANEKLFF
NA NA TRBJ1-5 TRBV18 TGTGCCAGCTCACCACCCGTAGGGGACAACCATCAGCCCCAGCATTTT CASSPPVGDNHQPQHF
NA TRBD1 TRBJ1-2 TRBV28 TGTGCCAGCAGTTGGGGACAGCCCGGAGGCTACACCTTC CASSWGQPGGYTF
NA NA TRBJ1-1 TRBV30 TGTGCCTGGAGTGAGGTTTGGGGGCGTACTTTCATGAACACTGAAGCTTTCTTT CAWSEVWGRTFMNTEAFF
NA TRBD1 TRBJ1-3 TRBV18 TGTGCCAGCTCAGAAATCACAGGGGGCTCTGGAAACACCATATATTTT CASSEITGGSGNTIYF
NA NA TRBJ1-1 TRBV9 TGTGCCAGCAGCGTACCCGGACCGGGGACTGAAGCTTTCTTT CASSVPGPGTEAFF
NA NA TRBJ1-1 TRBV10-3 TGTGCCATCAGTGACCGGCAGGCGAACACTGAAGCTTTCTTT CAISDRQANTEAFF
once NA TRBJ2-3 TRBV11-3 TGTGCCAGCAGCCCAAGGGAGGGAGGGGGACGAGATACGCAGTATTTT CASSPREGGGRDTQYF
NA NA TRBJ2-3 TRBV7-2 TGTGCCAGCAGCGCGTTCACGAATACGCAGTATTTT CASSAFTNTQYF
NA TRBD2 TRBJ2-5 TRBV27 TGTGCCAGCAGTACACTAGCGGGGGGGCAAGAGACCCAGTACTTC CASSTLAGGQETQYF
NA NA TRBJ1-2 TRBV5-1 TGCGCCAGCAGCGGCCCCTCTGGCTACACCTTC CASSGPSGYTF
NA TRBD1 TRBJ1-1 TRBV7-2 TGTGCCAGCAGCTCCTTAGCACCGGCTTACAGGGGGCGGGGCACTGAAGCTTTCTTT CASSSLAPAYRGRGTEAFF
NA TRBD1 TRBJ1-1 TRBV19 TGTGCCAGTAGTACGGACAGGGTGGACACTGAAGCTTTCTTT CASSTDRVDTEAFF
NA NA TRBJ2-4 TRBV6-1 TGTGCCAGCAGTGACAACAGGGTGATAGCCAAAAACATTCAGTACTTC CASSDNRVIAKNIQYF
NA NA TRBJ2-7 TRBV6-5 TGTGCCAGCAGTTATGGGTTACAGGGTGGGTACGAGCAGTACTTC CASSYGLQGGYEQYF
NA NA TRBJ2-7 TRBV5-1 TGCGCCAGCAGCGAGTCGCCCTACGAGCAGTACTTC CASSESPYEQYF
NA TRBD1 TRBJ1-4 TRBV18 TGTGCCAGCTGCACGACAGGGGGCGCCCAGGAAAAACTGTTTTTT CASCTTGGAQEKLFF
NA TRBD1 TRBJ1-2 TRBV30 TGTGCCTGGAAGGGGACAGGGGCTAACTATGGCTACACCTTC CAWKGTGANYGYTF
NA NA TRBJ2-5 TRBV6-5 TGTGCCAGCAGTTACCGAGGACAAGTCCAAGAGACCCAGTACTTC CASSYRGQVQETQYF
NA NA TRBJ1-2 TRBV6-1 TGTGCCAGCAGTGTGGGGAGGGGAAACTATGGCTACACCTTC CASSVGRGNYGYTF
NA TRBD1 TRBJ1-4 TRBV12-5 TGTGCTAGTGGTTTAGGACAGGGGGATGAAAAACTGTTTTTT CASGLGQGDEKLFF
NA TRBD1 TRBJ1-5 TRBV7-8 TGTGCCAGCAGCTTGGGACAGGGCAATCAGCCCCAGCATTTT CASSLGQGNQPQHF
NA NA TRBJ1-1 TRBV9 TGTGCCAGCAGCCCCCGGTTGAGGCCCCATGTTGAAGCTTTCTTT CASSPRLRPHVEAFF
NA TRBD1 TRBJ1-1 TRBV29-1 TGCAGCGTAGTTTTACAGGGGGCGGTTCGCGCTTTCTTT CSVVLQGAVRAFF
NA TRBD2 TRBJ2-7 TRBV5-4 TGTGCCAGCAGACTAGCGGGGGGGTCCTACGAGCAGTACTTC CASRLAGGSYEQYF
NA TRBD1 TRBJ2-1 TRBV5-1 TGCGCCAGCAGCTGGGGGACAGGGGGTTCCTACAATGAGCAGTTCTTC CASSWGTGGSYNEQFF
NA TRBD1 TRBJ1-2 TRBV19 TGTGCCAGTACCGTTGATAATTCTCCGGGACAGGCCTATGGCTACACCTTC CASTVDNSPGQAYGYTF
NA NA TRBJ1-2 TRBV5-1 TGCGCCAGCAGCTTGGTTTTCTCCCTCTCTCAGGGCTACACCTTC CASSLVFSLSQGYTF
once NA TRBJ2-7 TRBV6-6 TGTGCCAGCAGTTACCCCCGCGACACGAGCTCCTACGAGCAGTACTTC CASSYPRDTSSYEQYF
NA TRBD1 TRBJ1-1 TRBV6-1 TGTGCCAGCAACTACAGGGGTGCTGCTTTCTTT CASNYRGAAFF
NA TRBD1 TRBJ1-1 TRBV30 TGTGCCTGGAGTCTTAACAGGGGTAGTACTGAAGCTTTCTTT CAWSLNRGSTEAFF
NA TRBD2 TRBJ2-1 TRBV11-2 TGTGCCAGCAGCTCTAGGACTAGCGGGGGCTATGAGCAGTTCTTC CASSSRTSGGYEQFF
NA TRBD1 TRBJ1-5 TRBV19 TGTGCCAGTAGTCCTTACCCGGACAGGGGCAATCAGCCCCAGCATTTT CASSPYPDRGNQPQHF